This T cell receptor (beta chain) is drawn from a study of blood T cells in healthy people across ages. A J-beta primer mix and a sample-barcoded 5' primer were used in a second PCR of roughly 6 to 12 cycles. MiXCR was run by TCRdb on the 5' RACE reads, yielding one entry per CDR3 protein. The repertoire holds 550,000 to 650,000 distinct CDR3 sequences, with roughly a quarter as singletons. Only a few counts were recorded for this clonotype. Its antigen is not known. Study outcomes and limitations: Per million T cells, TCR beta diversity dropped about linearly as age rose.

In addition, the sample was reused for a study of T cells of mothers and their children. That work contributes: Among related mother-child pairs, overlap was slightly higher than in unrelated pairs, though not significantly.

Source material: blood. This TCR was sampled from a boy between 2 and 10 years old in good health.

The CDR3 DNA is TGTGCCAGCAACGGACTCCGCACAGATACGCAGTATTTT. Its protein is CASNGLRTDTQYF. This chain connects TRBV2 to TRBJ2-3, with D perhaps matching TRBD2 (5 bases). V gave up 7 bases and J gave up 1 base, with 9 bases separating them. This CDR3 comprises 13 residues. Germline lookup yields CDR1 SNHLY and CDR2 FYNNEI.